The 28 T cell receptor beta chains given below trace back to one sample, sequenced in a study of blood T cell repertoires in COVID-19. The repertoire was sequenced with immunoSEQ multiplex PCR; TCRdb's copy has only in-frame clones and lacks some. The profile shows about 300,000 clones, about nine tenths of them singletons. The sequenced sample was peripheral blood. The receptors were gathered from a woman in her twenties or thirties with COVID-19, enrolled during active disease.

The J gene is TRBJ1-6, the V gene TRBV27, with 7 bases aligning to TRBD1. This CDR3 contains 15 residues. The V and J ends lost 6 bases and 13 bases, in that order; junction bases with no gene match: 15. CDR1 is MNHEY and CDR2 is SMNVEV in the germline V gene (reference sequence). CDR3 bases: TGTGCCAGCAGGCCCGGACAGGCTCAACGGGGGCCCCTCCACTTT. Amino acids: CASRPGQAQRGPLHF.

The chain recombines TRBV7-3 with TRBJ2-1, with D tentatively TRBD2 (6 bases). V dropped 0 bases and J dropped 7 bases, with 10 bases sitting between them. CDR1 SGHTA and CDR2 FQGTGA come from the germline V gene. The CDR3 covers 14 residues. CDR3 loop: CASSLTYGRNEQFF. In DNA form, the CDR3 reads TGTGCCAGCAGCTTAACGTACGGGAGAAATGAGCAGTTCTTC.

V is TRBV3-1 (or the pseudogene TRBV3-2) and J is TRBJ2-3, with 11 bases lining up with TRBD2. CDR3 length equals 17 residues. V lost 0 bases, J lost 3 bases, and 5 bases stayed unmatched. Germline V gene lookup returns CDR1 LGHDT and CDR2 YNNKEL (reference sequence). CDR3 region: CASSQDLAGGGTDTQYF. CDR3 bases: TGTGCCAGCAGCCAAGATCTAGCGGGGGGAGGAACAGATACGCAGTATTTT.

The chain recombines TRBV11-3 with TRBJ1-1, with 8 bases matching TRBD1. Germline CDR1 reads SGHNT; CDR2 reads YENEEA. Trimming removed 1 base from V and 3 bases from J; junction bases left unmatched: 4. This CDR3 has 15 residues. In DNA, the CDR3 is TGTGCCAGCAGCTTAGCCCAGGGGGCGGACACTGAAGCTTTCTTT. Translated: CASSLAQGADTEAFF.

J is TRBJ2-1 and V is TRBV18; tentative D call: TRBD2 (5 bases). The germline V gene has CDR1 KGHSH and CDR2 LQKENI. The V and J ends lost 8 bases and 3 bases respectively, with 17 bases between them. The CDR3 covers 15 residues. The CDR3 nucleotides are TGTGCCAGCCCTTTTTTCGGAGGAGACTACAATGAGCAGTTCTTC. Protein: CASPFFGGDYNEQFF.

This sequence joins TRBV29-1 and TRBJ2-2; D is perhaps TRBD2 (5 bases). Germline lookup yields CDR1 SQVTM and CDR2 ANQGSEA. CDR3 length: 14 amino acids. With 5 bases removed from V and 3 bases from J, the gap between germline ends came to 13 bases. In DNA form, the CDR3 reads TGCAGCGTTCGTTCTAAGAGGGACACCGGGGAGCTGTTTTTT. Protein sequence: CSVRSKRDTGELFF.

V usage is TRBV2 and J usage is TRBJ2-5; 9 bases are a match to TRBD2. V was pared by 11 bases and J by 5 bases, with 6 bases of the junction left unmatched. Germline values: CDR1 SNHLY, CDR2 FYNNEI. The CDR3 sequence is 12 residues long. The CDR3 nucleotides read TGTGCCCGCGGGGGGGGCGGGGAGACCCAGTACTTC. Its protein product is CARGGGGETQYF.

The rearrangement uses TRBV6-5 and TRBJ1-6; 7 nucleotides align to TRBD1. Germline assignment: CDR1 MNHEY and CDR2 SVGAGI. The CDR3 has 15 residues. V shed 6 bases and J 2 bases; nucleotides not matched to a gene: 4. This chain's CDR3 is CASSSGTAYNSPLHF. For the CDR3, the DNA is TGTGCCAGCAGCTCCGGGACAGCCTATAATTCACCCCTCCACTTT.

The CDR3 is CATSRGEGGDETQYF. The CDR3 DNA is TGTGCCACCAGCAGGGGGGAAGGAGGGGACGAGACCCAGTACTTC. The V and J genes are TRBV15 and TRBJ2-5; tentatively, D is TRBD2 (6 bases). Trimming shortened V by 3 bases and J by 5 bases, and 16 bases separated the two germline ends. The CDR3 has 15 amino acids. Germline CDR1 and CDR2: LNHNV and YYDKDF (reference sequence).

The CDR3 DNA reads as TGTGCCAGCAGTGGTAGAGGGGGGGTCAATCAGCCCCAGCATTTT. This sequence encodes CASSGRGGVNQPQHF. The chain carries TRBV2 and TRBJ1-5, with a weak D call TRBD1 (6 bases). The CDR3 has 15 amino acids. Germline V CDR1 and CDR2: SNHLY, FYNNEI. With 4 bases removed from V and 3 bases from J, the gap between germline ends came to 13 bases.

The DNA for the CDR3 is TGTGCCAGCAGCTTAGACCGGGGGGGCCTCGATGAGCAGTTCTTC. Protein sequence: CASSLDRGGLDEQFF. The chain joins TRBV7-2 to TRBJ2-1, with TRBD2 matching 8 bases. The V gene's germline CDR1 is SGHTA and CDR2 FQGNSA. The CDR3 totals 15 residues. V was pared by 1 base and J by 8 bases, with 7 bases of the junction left unmatched.

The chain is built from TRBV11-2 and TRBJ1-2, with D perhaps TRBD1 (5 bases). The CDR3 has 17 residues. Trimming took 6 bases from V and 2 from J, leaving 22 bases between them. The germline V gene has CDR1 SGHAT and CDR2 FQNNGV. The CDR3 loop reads CASSPTVLREGNYGYTF. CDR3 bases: TGTGCCAGCAGTCCTACAGTGTTGAGGGAGGGGAACTATGGCTACACCTTC. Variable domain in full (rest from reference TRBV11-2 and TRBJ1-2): EAGVAQSPRYKIIEKRQSVAFWCNPISGHATLYWYQQILGQGPKLLIQFQNNGVVDDSQLPKDRFSAERLKGVDSTLKIQPAKLEDSAVYLCASSPTVLREGNYGYTFGSGTRLTVV.

CDR3 protein: CASSLAGQGVNTGELFF. CDR3 coding DNA: TGCGCCAGCAGCTTGGCGGGACAGGGGGTTAACACCGGGGAGCTGTTTTTT. The rearrangement joins TRBV5-1 to TRBJ2-2; 11 nucleotides align to TRBD1. CDR3 length: 17 amino acids. Losses at the gene ends were 0 bases for V and 2 bases for J; bases not matched to a gene: 3. CDR1 SGHRS and CDR2 YFSETQ come from the germline V gene.

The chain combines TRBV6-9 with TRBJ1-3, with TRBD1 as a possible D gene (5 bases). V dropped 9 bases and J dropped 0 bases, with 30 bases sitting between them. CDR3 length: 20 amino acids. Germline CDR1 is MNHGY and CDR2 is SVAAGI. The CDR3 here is CASCLQGCTKTSDSGNTIYF. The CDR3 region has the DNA TGTGCCAGTTGTTTGCAGGGCTGCACGAAGACATCAGACTCTGGAAACACCATATATTTT.

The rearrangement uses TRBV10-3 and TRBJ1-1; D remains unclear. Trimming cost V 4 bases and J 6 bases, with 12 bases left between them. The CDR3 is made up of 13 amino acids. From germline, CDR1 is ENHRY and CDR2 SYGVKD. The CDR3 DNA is TGTGCCATCAGTGGCTCTTCAGGCGCTGAAGCTTTCTTT. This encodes CAISGSSGAEAFF.

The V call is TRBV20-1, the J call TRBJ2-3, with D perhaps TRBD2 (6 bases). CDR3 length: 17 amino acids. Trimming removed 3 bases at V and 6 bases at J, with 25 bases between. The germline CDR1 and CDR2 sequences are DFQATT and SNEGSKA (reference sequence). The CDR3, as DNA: TGCAGTGCTAGTCCCCCAGTCGCGGGGTTATCTTATGATACGCAGTATTTT. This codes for CSASPPVAGLSYDTQYF.

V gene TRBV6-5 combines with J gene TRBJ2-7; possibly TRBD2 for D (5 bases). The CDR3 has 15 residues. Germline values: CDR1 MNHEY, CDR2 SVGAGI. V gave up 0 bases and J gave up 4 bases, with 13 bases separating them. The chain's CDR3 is CASSYSMGTGYEQYF. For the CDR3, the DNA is TGTGCCAGCAGTTACTCGATGGGAACGGGATACGAGCAGTACTTC.

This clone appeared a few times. The CDR3 is CASSLYPDRDNQPQHF. The CDR3 DNA reads as TGTGCCAGCAGCTTATACCCGGACAGGGACAATCAGCCCCAGCATTTT. The chain couples TRBV7-6 to TRBJ1-5; 8 bases are a match to TRBD1. Germline V lookup: CDR1 SGHVS, CDR2 FNYEAQ. This CDR3 has 16 amino acids. Trimming removed 2 bases from V and 3 bases from J; junction bases left unmatched: 6.

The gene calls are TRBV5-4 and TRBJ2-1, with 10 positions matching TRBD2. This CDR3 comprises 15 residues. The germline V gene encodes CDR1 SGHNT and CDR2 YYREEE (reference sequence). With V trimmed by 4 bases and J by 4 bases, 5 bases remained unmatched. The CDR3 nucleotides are TGTGCCAGCAGCGACAGAGCGGGGGGGTACAATGAGCAGTTCTTC. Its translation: CASSDRAGGYNEQFF. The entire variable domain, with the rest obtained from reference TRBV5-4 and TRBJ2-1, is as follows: ETGVTQSPTHLIKTRGQQVTLRCSSQSGHNTVSWYQQALGQGPQFIFQYYREEENGRGNFPPRFSGLQFPNYSSELNVNALELDDSALYLCASSDRAGGYNEQFFGPGTRLTVL.

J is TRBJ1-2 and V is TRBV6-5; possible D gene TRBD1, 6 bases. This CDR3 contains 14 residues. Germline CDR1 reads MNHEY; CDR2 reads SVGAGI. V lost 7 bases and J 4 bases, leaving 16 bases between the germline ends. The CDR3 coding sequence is TGTGCCAGCACTACAGGGCCGGGCCCCTATGGCTACACCTTC. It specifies CASTTGPGPYGYTF.

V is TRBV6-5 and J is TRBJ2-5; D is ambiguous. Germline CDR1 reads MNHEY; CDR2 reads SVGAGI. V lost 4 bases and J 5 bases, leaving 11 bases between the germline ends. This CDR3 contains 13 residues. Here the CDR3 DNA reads TGTGCCAGCAGTTCCCCGGCAGCGGAGACCCAGTACTTC. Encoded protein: CASSSPAAETQYF.

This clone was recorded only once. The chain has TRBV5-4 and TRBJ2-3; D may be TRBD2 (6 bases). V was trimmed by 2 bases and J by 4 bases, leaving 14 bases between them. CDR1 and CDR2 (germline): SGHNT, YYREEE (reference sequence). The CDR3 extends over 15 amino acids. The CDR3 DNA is TGTGCCAGCAGCTTAAGGCGGGGCGATCCAGATACGCAGTATTTT. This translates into CASSLRRGDPDTQYF.

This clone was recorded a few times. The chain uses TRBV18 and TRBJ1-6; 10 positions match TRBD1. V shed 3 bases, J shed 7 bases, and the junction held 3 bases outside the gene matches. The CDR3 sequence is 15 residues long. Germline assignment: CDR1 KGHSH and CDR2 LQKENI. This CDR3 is CASSPTGQGNSPLHF. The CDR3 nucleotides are TGTGCCAGCTCACCGACGGGACAGGGGAATTCACCCCTCCACTTT.

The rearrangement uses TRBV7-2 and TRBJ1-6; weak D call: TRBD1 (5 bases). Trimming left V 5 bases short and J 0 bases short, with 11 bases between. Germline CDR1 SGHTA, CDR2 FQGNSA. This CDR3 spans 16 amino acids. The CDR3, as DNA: TGTGCCAGCAGCGCCCAGGGAAGCTCCTATAATTCACCCCTCCACTTT. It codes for CASSAQGSSYNSPLHF.

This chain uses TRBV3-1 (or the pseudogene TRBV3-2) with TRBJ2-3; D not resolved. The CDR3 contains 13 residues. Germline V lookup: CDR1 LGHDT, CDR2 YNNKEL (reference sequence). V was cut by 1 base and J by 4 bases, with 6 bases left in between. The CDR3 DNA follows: TGTGCCAGCAGCCAAGGGGCCGCAGATACGCAGTATTTT. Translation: CASSQGAADTQYF.

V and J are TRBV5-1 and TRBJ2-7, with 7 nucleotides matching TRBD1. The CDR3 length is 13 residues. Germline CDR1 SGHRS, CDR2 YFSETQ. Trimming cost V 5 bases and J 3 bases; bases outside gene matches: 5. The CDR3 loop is CASRPGQYYEQYF. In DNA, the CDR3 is TGCGCCAGCAGACCGGGACAGTACTACGAGCAGTACTTC.

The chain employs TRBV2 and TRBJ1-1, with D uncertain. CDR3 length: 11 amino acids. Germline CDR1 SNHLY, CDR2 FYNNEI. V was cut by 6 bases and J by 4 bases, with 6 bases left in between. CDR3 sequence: CASRPGTEAFF. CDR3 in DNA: TGTGCCAGCAGACCGGGCACTGAAGCTTTCTTT.

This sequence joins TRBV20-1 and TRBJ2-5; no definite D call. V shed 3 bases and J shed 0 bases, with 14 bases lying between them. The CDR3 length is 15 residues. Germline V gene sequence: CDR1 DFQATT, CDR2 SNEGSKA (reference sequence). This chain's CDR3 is CSASPNLFHQETQYF. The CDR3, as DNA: TGCAGTGCTAGTCCCAACTTGTTCCACCAAGAGACCCAGTACTTC.